This T cell receptor (beta chain) was sequenced in a study of T cells in Graves' hyperthyroidism and ophthalmopathy. Authors of the study amplified TCR beta CDR3 regions from RNA transcripts. First-round RT-PCR targeting the TCR CDR3 was performed with the HTBI primer set. TCRdb passed the multiplex PCR reads through MiXCR, listing each CDR3 protein once. The sample includes roughly 740,000 distinct CDR3 sequences, 16% of them seen just once. Patients aged 18 to 65 had newly diagnosed hyperthyroidism that had lasted under 2 months. This sample holds PBMCs from 8 to 10 ml fresh peripheral blood. The length of the CDR3 is 16 residues. The germline V and J ends were trimmed by 4 bases and 4 bases, with 19 bases remaining between them. The germline V gene has CDR1 MGHRA and CDR2 YSYEKL. In its sample, this clonotype was seen once.

What was sequenced was blood. The V and J genes are TRBV4-1 and TRBJ2-5; D is perhaps TRBD2 (5 bases). The TCR sequence derives from a man aged 18 to 29 with Graves' hyperthyroidism. The chain's CDR3 is CASSRNGLPSGETQYF. The CDR3 region has the DNA TGCGCCAGCAGCCGAAACGGACTCCCCTCGGGAGAGACCCAGTACTTC.